A selection of T cell receptor beta chains follows, all from one sample in a study of shared clonotypes between healthy human individuals. Sequencing used immunoSEQ multiplex PCR; TCRdb keeps in-frame clones, though not all of them. The sample has about 990,000 clones; around 82% are singletons. The specimen was memory CD4+ T cells from PBMCs. The receptors stem from a man aged 18 to 29 in good health. Some clones in this sample may be carry-over from other donors' samples. The CDR3 runs from the conserved cysteine through the conserved F or W. The order of the fields is J gene, clone size, D gene, CDR3 length, V gene, CDR3 DNA, CDR3 protein. The D gene is left open where the match is weak. Clone size, where shown, is once, few, many, or a class for clones that have expanded.

TRBJ1-2	.	TRBD1	14	TRBV7-3	TGTGCCAGCAGCCCGACAGGGGAGGGCTATGGCTACACCTTC	CASSPTGEGYGYTF
TRBJ1-1	.	TRBD1	14	TRBV11-1	TGTGCCAGCAGCTCTTGGACAGGGGGAGCTGAAGCTTTCTTT	CASSSWTGGAEAFF
TRBJ1-4	.	.	16	TRBV28	TGTGCCAGCAGTTTAGGAGGGGCAGTGGGTAATGAAAAACTGTTTTTT	CASSLGGAVGNEKLFF
TRBJ1-1	.	.	13	TRBV7-9	TGTGCCAGCAGCGAAGTGGGTAACACTGAAGCTTTCTTT	CASSEVGNTEAFF
TRBJ2-7	many	.	16	TRBV6-1	TGTGCCAGCAGTGAAGTAGGGCGGTATAGCACCTACGAGCAGTACTTC	CASSEVGRYSTYEQYF
TRBJ2-7	.	.	10	TRBV10-2	TGCGCCAGCGGGGGACCGGTGCAGTACTTC	CASGGPVQYF
TRBJ1-1	.	.	16	TRBV11-1	TGTGCCAGCAGCTTAGTTGCCCCTGGCCAGAACACTGAAGCTTTCTTT	CASSLVAPGQNTEAFF
TRBJ1-2	.	TRBD1	15	TRBV6-7	TGTGCCAGCAGCGAAAAGGACAGGGACATAGGGGGCTACACCTTC	CASSEKDRDIGGYTF
TRBJ2-7	many	.	11	TRBV6-1	TGTGCCAGCAGTGTCCTCTACGAGCAGTACTTC	CASSVLYEQYF
TRBJ2-1	.	TRBD2	13	TRBV5-1	TGCGCCAGCGGACTAGCGGAGGGCAATGAGCAGTTCTTC	CASGLAEGNEQFF
TRBJ2-5	once	.	11	TRBV20-1	TGCAGTGCCGCGCGAGAAGAGACCCAGTACTTC	CSAAREETQYF
TRBJ2-7	.	.	16	TRBV4-1	TGCGCCAGCAACCCGGGTGGGCGCCCCTTCTCCTACGAGCAGTACTTC	CASNPGGRPFSYEQYF